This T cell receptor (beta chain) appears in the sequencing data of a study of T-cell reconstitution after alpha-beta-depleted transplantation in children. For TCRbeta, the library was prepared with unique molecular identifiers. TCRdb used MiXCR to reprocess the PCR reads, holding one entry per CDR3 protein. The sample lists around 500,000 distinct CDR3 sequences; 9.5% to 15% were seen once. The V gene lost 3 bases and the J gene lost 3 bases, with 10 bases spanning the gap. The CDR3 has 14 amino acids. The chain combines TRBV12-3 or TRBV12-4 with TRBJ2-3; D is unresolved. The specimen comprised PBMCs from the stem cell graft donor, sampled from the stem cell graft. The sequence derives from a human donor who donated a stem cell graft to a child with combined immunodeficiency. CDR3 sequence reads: CASSFTSGTDTQYF. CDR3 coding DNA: TGTGCCAGCAGTTTCACCTCCGGGACAGATACGCAGTATTTT.